The sequence of this T cell receptor beta chain was determined in a study of technical replicates of blood from several donors. Data came from immunoSEQ multiplex PCR; TCRdb stores just in-frame clones and leaves some out. The profile shows about 14,000 clones, 80% to 85% of them singletons. The specimen sequenced was PBMCs. The TCR comes from a human donor in good health.

The chain's CDR3 is CASSHGGGTLNSYEQYF. The CDR3 coding sequence is TGTGCCAGCAGCCACGGCGGAGGGACGTTAAACTCCTACGAGCAGTACTTC. This rearrangement joins TRBV11-2 to TRBJ2-7; a weak D match, TRBD2 (6 bases). The CDR3 has 17 amino acids. CDR1 SGHAT and CDR2 FQNNGV come from the germline V gene. Trimming left V 5 bases short and J 0 bases short, with 20 bases between.